Below are 29 T cell receptor beta chains sequenced from a single sample in a study of T cells in localized non-small cell lung cancer (dated by TCRdb to between 2020 and 2021). Libraries were constructed by the immunoSEQ multiplex PCR assay. The immuneACCESS repertoire file appears here via TCRdb, limited to in-frame rearrangements. These files lack a portion of the clones; in checked studies, under half of the deficit traces to unresolved V genes, and the cause of the others is not known. In this sample the table shows fewer than 25,000 clones, about 92% of which occur a single time. The ten largest make up about 15% of the sample. The specimen comprised peripheral blood, sampled before any cancer treatment. Receptors were obtained from a man between 40 and 69 years old with stage III squamous cell lung carcinoma.

The chain employs TRBV20-1 and TRBJ1-1; no clear D gene. Looked up from germline, CDR1 is DFQATT and CDR2 is SNEGSKA (reference sequence). The CDR3 has 11 amino acids. The chain's CDR3 is CGRYKNTEAFF. DNA of the CDR3: TGCGGGAGATACAAGAACACTGAAGCTTTCTTT.

The genes are TRBV13 and TRBJ1-1; 9 nucleotides match TRBD1. The CDR3 loop spans 14 amino acids. Looked up from germline, CDR1 is PRHDT and CDR2 is FYEKMQ (reference sequence). Trimming at V came to 3 bases and at J to 11 bases, leaving 10 bases not matched to a gene. The CDR3 reads CASSLNRQGETAFF. In DNA, the CDR3 is TGTGCCAGCAGCTTGAACAGACAGGGGGAGACTGCTTTCTTT.

This rearrangement joins TRBV10-3 to TRBJ1-4, with D possibly matching TRBD1 (5 bases). This CDR3 contains 14 residues. CDR1 is ENHRY and CDR2 is SYGVKD in the germline V gene. Trimming took 8 bases from V and 3 from J, leaving 13 bases between them. The CDR3: CAISPPGPNEKLFF. CDR3 nucleotide sequence: TGTGCCATCTCACCCCCGGGACCTAATGAAAAACTGTTTTTT.

The chain couples TRBV6-6 to TRBJ1-6; no reliable D call. Germline V gene lookup returns CDR1 MNHNY and CDR2 SVGAGI (reference sequence). Deletions cut 10 bases from V and 4 bases from J, with 14 bases between. The CDR3 sequence is 14 residues long. DNA of the CDR3: TGTGCCACCGAACAGCTAGCTTATAATTCACCCCTCCACTTT. Translated, it gives CATEQLAYNSPLHF.

CDR3 in amino acids: CASSPSRNRAYEQYF. The CDR3 DNA sequence: TGTGCCAGCAGCCCGAGCCGTAACAGGGCCTACGAGCAGTACTTC. This chain joins TRBV7-2 and TRBJ2-7, with TRBD1 as a possible D gene (6 bases). CDR3 length: 15 amino acids. Per the germline V gene, CDR1 is SGHTA and CDR2 is FQGNSA. With 5 bases removed from V and 2 bases from J, the gap between germline ends came to 16 bases.

The chain links TRBV2 to TRBJ2-3, with 10 bases aligning to TRBD1. Trimming cost V 11 bases and J 5 bases; bases outside gene matches: 7. There are 13 residues in the CDR3. Germline V lookup: CDR1 SNHLY, CDR2 FYNNEI. The CDR3 DNA sequence: TGTGCCGGGACAGGGGCGGTGGTAGATACGCAGTATTTT. Its protein product is CAGTGAVVDTQYF.

The chain uses TRBV5-4 and TRBJ1-2, with D possibly being TRBD1 (6 bases). Germline V gives CDR1 SGHNT, CDR2 YYREEE (reference sequence). CDR3 size: 12 residues. The V end was cut by 0 bases, the J end by 8 bases, with 8 bases between. CDR3 residues: CASSLDRVGYTF. CDR3 DNA: TGTGCCAGCAGCTTGGACAGGGTCGGCTACACCTTC.

The chain carries TRBV7-2 and TRBJ2-3; possibly TRBD2 for D (5 bases). The CDR3 length is 15 residues. CDR1 SGHTA and CDR2 FQGNSA come from the germline V gene. With 7 bases removed from V and 0 bases from J, the gap between germline ends came to 14 bases. CDR3 DNA sequence: TGTGCCAGCAACGATCTAGCAGCCAGCACAGATACGCAGTATTTT. Amino acid sequence: CASNDLAASTDTQYF.

The chain recombines TRBV7-2 with TRBJ2-5, with 16 nucleotides matching TRBD2. This CDR3 spans 18 amino acids. V gave up 2 bases and J gave up 5 bases; unmatched junction bases: 8. CDR1 and CDR2 (germline): SGHTA, FQGNSA. CDR3 DNA sequence: TGTGCCAGCAGCTTAAGAGGGACTAGCGGGGGGGCCATGGAGACCCAGTACTTC. Encoded protein: CASSLRGTSGGAMETQYF.

J is TRBJ2-5 and V is TRBV7-7; no definite D call. Germline values: CDR1 SSHAT, CDR2 FNYEAQ (reference sequence). CDR3 length: 15 amino acids. Trimming removed 1 base at V and 5 bases at J, with 14 bases between. CDR3 DNA sequence: TGTGCCAGCAGCTTAGACCTCGACTCTTGGGAGACCCAGTACTTC. Its translation is CASSLDLDSWETQYF.

This clone was counted only a few times. The chain is built from TRBV4-1 and TRBJ1-6, with D possibly matching TRBD1 (6 bases). V shed 5 bases and J shed 6 bases, with 11 bases lying between them. The CDR3 has 14 amino acids. Germline-derived CDR1 and CDR2 are MGHRA and YSYEKL. CDR3 DNA: TGCGCCAGCAGCGAAACAGGGACTAATTCACCCCTCCACTTT. This codes for CASSETGTNSPLHF.

The V gene is TRBV28, the J gene TRBJ1-1; D is perhaps TRBD1 (6 bases). Trimming removed 6 bases at V and 8 bases at J, with 10 bases between. CDR3 length: 11 amino acids. CDR1 is MDHEN, CDR2 SYDVKM, per germline. DNA of the CDR3: TGTGCCAGCAGACGGGGGACAGAAGCTTTCTTT. This encodes CASRRGTEAFF.

This clone was detected once. CDR3 sequence: CASSVTSGWTDTQYF. DNA for the CDR3: TGTGCCAGCAGCGTAACTAGCGGATGGACAGATACGCAGTATTTT. V gene TRBV9 combines with J gene TRBJ2-3; 8 nucleotides line up with TRBD2. V gave up 1 base and J gave up 3 bases; unmatched junction bases: 4. CDR3 size: 15 residues. CDR1 and CDR2 (germline): SGDLS, YYNGEE.

The J gene is TRBJ1-4, the V gene TRBV29-1, with 7 positions matching TRBD1. V shed 0 bases and J 8 bases; nucleotides not matched to a gene: 6. Germline CDR1 and CDR2: SQVTM and ANQGSEA. The CDR3 loop spans 14 amino acids. The CDR3 sequence: CSVEDQGVGEKLFF. The CDR3 region has the DNA TGCAGCGTTGAAGATCAGGGGGTCGGGGAAAAACTGTTTTTT.

The chain carries TRBV4-3 and TRBJ1-4, with 9 bases identical to TRBD1. The CDR3 has 16 residues. Trimming cost V 4 bases and J 5 bases; bases outside gene matches: 8. Germline assignment: CDR1 LGHNA and CDR2 YSLEER. The CDR3 spells CASSRGPGQGNEKLFF. CDR3 DNA sequence: TGCGCCAGCAGCCGAGGTCCGGGACAGGGAAATGAAAAACTGTTTTTT.

The CDR3 DNA is TGTGCCAGCAACAGCAAGTGGGAGGGAGATTCTGGCTACACCTTC. The encoded protein is CASNSKWEGDSGYTF. The rearrangement joins TRBV21-1 to TRBJ1-2. TRBV21-1 is designated a pseudogene. The CDR3 has 15 amino acids.

The chain links TRBV7-2 to TRBJ2-1, with 9 bases matching TRBD2. The CDR3 runs to 14 residues. The J segment lost 9 bases and the V segment lost 4 bases, leaving 7 bases of the junction unmatched. Germline V gives CDR1 SGHTA, CDR2 FQGNSA. The CDR3 DNA follows: TGTGCCAGCAGCTCGATAGCGGGAGTAGGTGAGCAGTTCTTC. It codes for CASSSIAGVGEQFF.

The chain combines TRBV9 with TRBJ1-4; no firm D call. The CDR3 loop spans 14 amino acids. Germline V CDR1 and CDR2: SGDLS, YYNGEE. Trimming pared 0 bases from V and 0 bases from J, leaving 3 bases between. The CDR3 loop is CASSVGPTNEKLFF. In nucleotides, the CDR3 is TGTGCCAGCAGCGTAGGCCCAACTAATGAAAAACTGTTTTTT.

The chain employs TRBV5-1 and TRBJ2-6; 9 positions match TRBD1. CDR1 is SGHRS, CDR2 YFSETQ, per germline. CDR3 length: 14 residues. V lost 9 bases, J lost 3 bases, and 4 bases stayed unmatched. The CDR3 bases are TGCGCCACCACAGGGGGCAGTGGGGCCAACGTCCTGACTTTC. It codes for CATTGGSGANVLTF.

The V gene is TRBV18, the J gene TRBJ2-7; D is ambiguous. Germline assignment: CDR1 KGHSH and CDR2 LQKENI. V was shortened by 3 bases and J by 4 bases, with 7 bases between the two germline ends. The CDR3 extends over 12 amino acids. The CDR3 spells CASSPNEYEQYF. CDR3 DNA sequence: TGTGCCAGCTCACCCAACGAGTACGAGCAGTACTTC.

V and J are TRBV28 and TRBJ1-2; D gene ambiguous. CDR1 and CDR2 from the germline V gene are MDHEN and SYDVKM. This CDR3 spans 12 amino acids. The V end was cut by 6 bases, the J end by 8 bases, with 13 bases between. CDR3 protein: CASRLRVGGYTF. The CDR3 DNA sequence: TGTGCCAGCAGGCTTCGAGTGGGAGGCTACACCTTC.

The CDR3: CASSLADRGSNQPQHF. The CDR3 coding sequence is TGTGCCAGCAGCTTAGCAGACAGGGGTAGCAATCAGCCCCAGCATTTT. The chain employs TRBV7-9 and TRBJ1-5; 8 bases are shared with TRBD1. Germline V gives CDR1 SEHNR, CDR2 FQNEAQ (reference sequence). The CDR3 covers 16 residues. With V trimmed by 0 bases and J by 0 bases, 1 base remained unmatched.

The V gene is TRBV23-1, the J gene TRBJ2-5; D unresolved. TRBV23-1 is labeled an ORF, and its function is uncertain. CDR3 length: 16 residues. The V end lost 2 bases, the J end lost 3 bases, and 16 bases lay between the germline ends. CDR3 sequence: CASSQSSQNREETQYF. The CDR3 DNA is TGCGCCAGCAGTCAAAGTAGTCAAAACAGAGAAGAGACCCAGTACTTC.

A remark on this clone: Different DNA sequences within this sample yield the same CDR3. The chain combines TRBV5-1 with TRBJ2-7; possible D gene TRBD1, 5 bases. From germline, CDR1 is SGHRS and CDR2 YFSETQ. V lost 4 bases and J lost 6, with 11 bases in between. This CDR3 is built from 12 residues. CDR3 DNA: TGCGCCAGCAGCGGACAAGGGGCCGAGCAGTACTTC. Translating it yields CASSGQGAEQYF.

This chain connects TRBV28 to TRBJ1-2, with D perhaps TRBD1 (6 bases). Germline values: CDR1 MDHEN, CDR2 SYDVKM. V lost 6 bases to trimming and J lost 3 bases, with 14 bases between them. This CDR3 contains 14 residues. CDR3 sequence reads: CASRTGTLDYGYTF. DNA for the CDR3: TGTGCCAGCAGAACCGGGACACTGGACTATGGCTACACCTTC.

Written as DNA, the CDR3 is TGTGCCACCAGCAGAGATCTGGCGGGGTCCAACGAGCAGTACTTC. This codes for CATSRDLAGSNEQYF. This sequence joins TRBV15 and TRBJ2-7, with D tentatively TRBD2 (6 bases). The CDR3 spans 15 residues. The germline CDR1 and CDR2 sequences are LNHNV and YYDKDF (reference sequence). The germline V and J ends were trimmed by 0 bases and 5 bases, with 14 bases remaining between them.

V and J are TRBV9 and TRBJ2-5; 9 nucleotides line up with TRBD1. The junction had 4 bases not matched to a gene; V was cut back by 0 bases and J by 4 bases. The germline gives CDR1 SGDLS, CDR2 YYNGEE. This CDR3 is built from 15 residues. The DNA for the CDR3 is TGTGCCAGCAGCGTAGGGGACAGGGAACCAGAGACCCAGTACTTC. Residues: CASSVGDREPETQYF.

The rearrangement uses TRBV7-2 and TRBJ2-4; D unresolved. This CDR3 is built from 14 residues. The germline gives CDR1 SGHTA, CDR2 FQGNSA. The V end was cut by 2 bases, the J end by 1 base, with 6 bases between. CDR3 sequence: CASSLRVAKNIQYF. The CDR3, as DNA: TGTGCCAGCAGCTTAAGGGTGGCCAAAAACATTCAGTACTTC.

The sample holds one count of this clone. The chain uses TRBV6-1 and TRBJ1-2, with 10 bases identical to TRBD1. CDR1 and CDR2 from the germline V gene are MNHNS and SASEGT. V was clipped by 6 bases and J by 8 bases; unmatched bases: 6. This CDR3 comprises 13 residues. The DNA of the CDR3 is TGTGCCAGCAGACGAGGACAGGGGGACGGCTACACCTTC. Amino acid sequence: CASRRGQGDGYTF.